This record concerns one TCR beta chain sequence. The sample is drawn from a study of blood T cells in healthy people across ages. Germline V gene lookup returns CDR1 GTSNPN and CDR2 SVGIG (reference sequence). The CDR3 extends over 14 amino acids. The V and J ends lost 4 bases and 2 bases respectively, with 9 bases between them. A second about 7 to 11 cycle PCR used barcoded and J-beta primers. TCRdb processed the 5' RACE reads anew with MiXCR; each CDR3 protein has one entry. This table holds almost 550,000 distinct CDR3 sequences, less than 25% found once. No fewer than 7 million PBMCs went into each sample. In addition, the sample was reused for a study of T cells of mothers and their children. This second study notes: Slightly, though not significantly, more overlap was seen in related than in unrelated mother-child pairs.

This clonotype was sampled from a boy younger than 18 in good health. Sample: blood. The chain links TRBV30 to TRBJ2-6, with D perhaps given as TRBD1 or TRBD2 (5 bases each). CDR3 residues: CAWNQGAGANVLTF. In DNA form, the CDR3 reads TGTGCCTGGAACCAGGGAGCTGGGGCCAACGTCCTGACTTTC.